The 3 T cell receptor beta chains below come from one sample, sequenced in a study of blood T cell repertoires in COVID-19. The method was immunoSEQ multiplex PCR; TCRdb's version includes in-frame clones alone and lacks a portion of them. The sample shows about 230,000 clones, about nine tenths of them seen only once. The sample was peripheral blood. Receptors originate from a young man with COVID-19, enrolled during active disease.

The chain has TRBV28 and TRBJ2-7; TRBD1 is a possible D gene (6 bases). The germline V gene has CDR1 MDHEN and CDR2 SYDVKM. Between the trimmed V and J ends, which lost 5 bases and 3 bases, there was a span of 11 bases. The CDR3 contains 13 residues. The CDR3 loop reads CASSPRTDYEQYF. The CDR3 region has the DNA TGTGCCAGCAGTCCCCGGACAGACTACGAGCAGTACTTC.

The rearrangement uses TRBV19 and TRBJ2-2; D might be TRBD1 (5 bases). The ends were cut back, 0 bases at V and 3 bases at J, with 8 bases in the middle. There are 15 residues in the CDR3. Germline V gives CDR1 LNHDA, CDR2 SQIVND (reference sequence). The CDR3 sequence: CASSIEARDTGELFF. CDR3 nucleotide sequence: TGTGCCAGTAGTATAGAGGCCAGGGACACCGGGGAGCTGTTTTTT.

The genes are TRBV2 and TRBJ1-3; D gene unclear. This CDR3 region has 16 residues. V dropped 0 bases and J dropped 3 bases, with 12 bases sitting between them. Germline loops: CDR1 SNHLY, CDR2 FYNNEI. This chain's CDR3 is CASSEAITLIGNTIYF. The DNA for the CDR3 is TGTGCCAGCAGTGAAGCAATCACTCTAATTGGAAACACCATATATTTT.